This TCR beta chain was recovered during a study of T cells in Graves' hyperthyroidism and ophthalmopathy. Study observations and caveats: The model anticipated ophthalmopathy a median about six months pre-onset. Most clonotypes expanded in thyroid above 0.001 were likewise present in blood.

TCR beta CDR3 region amplification was performed from RNA transcripts. Primed by the HTBI set, a first-round RT-PCR was run on the TCR CDR3. From the multiplex PCR reads, TCRdb called clonotypes with MiXCR, one entry per CDR3 protein. The table shows hundreds of thousands of distinct CDR3 sequences, with more than 11% occurring only once. It was 8 to 10 ml of fresh peripheral blood that supplied the PBMCs. This clonotype was observed at least ten times. Its antigen is still unknown. The sequencing input was blood. This clonotype was sampled from a woman under 40 with Graves' hyperthyroidism.

This chain's CDR3 is CASSVGQANEKLFF. CDR3 nucleotides: TGTGCCAGCAGCGTGGGACAGGCTAATGAAAAACTGTTTTTT. The V call is TRBV5-6, the J call TRBJ1-4; 8 bases are shared with TRBD1. The CDR3 length is 14 residues. J lost 3 bases, V lost 4 bases, and 2 bases had no gene match. The V gene's germline CDR1 is SGHDT and CDR2 YYEEEE.